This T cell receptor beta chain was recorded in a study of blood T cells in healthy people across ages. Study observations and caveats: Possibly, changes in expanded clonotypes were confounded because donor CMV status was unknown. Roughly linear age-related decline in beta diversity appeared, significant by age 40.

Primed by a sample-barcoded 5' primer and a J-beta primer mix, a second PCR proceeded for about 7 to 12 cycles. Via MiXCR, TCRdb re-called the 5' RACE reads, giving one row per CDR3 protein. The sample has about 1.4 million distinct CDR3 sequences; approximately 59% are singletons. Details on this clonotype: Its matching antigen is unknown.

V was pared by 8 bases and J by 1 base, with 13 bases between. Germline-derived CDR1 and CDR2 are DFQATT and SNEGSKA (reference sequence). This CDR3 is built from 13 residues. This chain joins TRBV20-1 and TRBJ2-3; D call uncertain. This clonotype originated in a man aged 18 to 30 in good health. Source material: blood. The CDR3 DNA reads TGCAGTATCCCTAAAGAGGGCACAGATACGCAGTATTTT. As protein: CSIPKEGTDTQYF.